What follows are 17 T cell receptor beta chains derived from one specimen sequenced in a study of blood T cells in healthy people across ages. Primed by a sample-barcoded 5' primer and a J-beta primer mix, a second PCR proceeded for about 7 to 12 cycles. TCRdb re-called the 5' RACE reads through MiXCR, storing one row per CDR3 protein. The sample carries hundreds of thousands of distinct CDR3 sequences, 20% to 25% recorded once. These data were also reused for a study on T cells of mothers and their children.

The sequencing sample was made of blood. Receptors originate from a boy younger than 18 in good health.

The sample holds a few counts of this clonotype. The CDR3 is CASSADRGPGEKLFF. The CDR3 DNA reads TGTGCCAGCAGCGCTGACAGGGGGCCGGGTGAAAAACTGTTTTTT. This chain uses TRBV9 with TRBJ1-4, with 10 positions matching TRBD1. CDR1 and CDR2 (germline): SGDLS, YYNGEE. This CDR3 has 15 residues. The V and J ends lost 3 bases and 7 bases, in that order; junction bases with no gene match: 6.

For the CDR3, the DNA is TGTGCCAGCAGCCCTAGGACTAGCGGGGGGGGAGAGACCCAGTACTTC. It codes for CASSPRTSGGGETQYF. The rearrangement links TRBV7-9 to TRBJ2-5; TRBD2 agrees at 15 bases. The CDR3 is made up of 16 amino acids. The germline V gene encodes CDR1 SEHNR and CDR2 FQNEAQ (reference sequence). The trim removed 5 bases at V and 4 bases at J, leaving 5 bases unmatched.

About this clonotype: No conserved phenylalanine or tryptophan is present at the end of the CDR3, so a read error is the likely explanation. The rearrangement links TRBV11-2 to TRBJ2-7, with D maybe TRBD2 (5 bases). The CDR3 covers 13 residues. V was pared by 4 bases and J by 5 bases, with 12 bases between. The germline V gene encodes CDR1 SGHAT and CDR2 FQNNGV. CDR3 protein: CASSSQAGNEQYS. DNA for the CDR3: TGTGCCAGCAGCTCGCAGGCCGGGAACGAGCAGTACTCC.

V usage is TRBV7-2 and J usage is TRBJ2-5; D is ambiguous. This CDR3 has 13 amino acids. CDR1 and CDR2 from the germline V gene are SGHTA and FQGNSA. V lost 7 bases and J lost 3, with 12 bases in between. The CDR3 protein is CASTYRSEETQYF. The CDR3 DNA sequence: TGTGCCAGCACATATCGGTCCGAAGAGACCCAGTACTTC.

This clonotype has only a few counts. The gene calls are TRBV24-1 and TRBJ2-5; D remains unclear. This CDR3 spans 13 amino acids. Trimming removed 3 bases at V and 5 bases at J, with 9 bases between. In germline, CDR1 is KGHDR, CDR2 SFDVKD. CDR3 in DNA: TGTGCCACCAGTGATCCGGACCGGGAGACCCAGTACTTC. Translation: CATSDPDRETQYF.

This clonotype was detected a few times. The rearrangement uses TRBV29-1 and TRBJ2-5, with TRBD2 as a possible D gene (5 bases). The CDR3 runs to 11 residues. V was pared by 5 bases and J by 5 bases, with 9 bases between. Germline V lookup: CDR1 SQVTM, CDR2 ANQGSEA. The CDR3 region is CSVRGLETQYF. The DNA for the CDR3 is TGCAGCGTTCGGGGATTGGAGACCCAGTACTTC.

The gene calls are TRBV10-3 and TRBJ2-7; 7 bases align to TRBD2. V lost 7 bases and J lost 2; bases outside the gene matches: 11. The CDR3 contains 15 residues. The germline V gene encodes CDR1 ENHRY and CDR2 SYGVKD. CDR3 sequence: CAIMGRLAETYEQYF. In DNA, the CDR3 is TGTGCCATCATGGGGAGGCTAGCGGAGACCTACGAGCAGTACTTC.

This chain connects TRBV12-3 or TRBV12-4 to TRBJ1-5; D is unclear. This CDR3 has 11 residues. Trimming left V 2 bases short and J 9 bases short, with 5 bases between. The CDR3 is CASSLFGPQHF. In DNA, the CDR3 is TGTGCCAGCAGTTTATTTGGGCCCCAGCATTTT.

This clonotype was recorded a few times. The chain carries TRBV7-8 and TRBJ2-7; D perhaps matches TRBD2 (5 bases). V lost 10 bases to trimming and J lost 3 bases, with 16 bases between them. The germline V gene has CDR1 SGHVS and CDR2 FQNEAQ. The CDR3 loop spans 13 amino acids. The CDR3 nucleotides are TGTGCCACCAGAAATCCCGGGGACTACGAGCAGTACTTC. This gives the protein CATRNPGDYEQYF.

This clonotype has a handful of counts. The chain has TRBV3-1 and TRBJ2-3; 9 nucleotides agree with TRBD2. The CDR3 totals 17 residues. The V gene end was trimmed by 4 bases and the J gene end by 2 bases; junction bases not matched to a gene: 10. Looked up from germline, CDR1 is LGHDT and CDR2 is YNNKEL (reference sequence). The CDR3 DNA reads TGTGCCAGCAGCCTGGTACTAGCGGGCCGATCCACAGATACGCAGTATTTT. Protein sequence: CASSLVLAGRSTDTQYF.

The chain is built from TRBV6-2 or TRBV6-3 and TRBJ2-1; 7 bases line up with TRBD1. The CDR3 extends over 14 amino acids. V gave up 7 bases and J gave up 10 bases; unmatched junction bases: 13. Germline V gene sequence: CDR1 MNHEY, CDR2 SVGEGT. CDR3 residues: CASKTLLKQGEQFF. CDR3 sequence (DNA): TGTGCCAGCAAAACTCTACTGAAACAGGGGGAGCAGTTCTTC.

This chain links TRBV10-1 with TRBJ2-5, with TRBD2 identical over 13 bases. The assigned J gene may be wrong: the sequence end matches TRBJ2-1 better. There are 17 residues in the CDR3. Germline V gene sequence: CDR1 WNHNN, CDR2 SYGVQD (reference sequence). CDR3 amino acids: CASSEENGLAGDNEQFF. CDR3 bases: TGCGCCAGCAGTGAGGAGAATGGACTAGCGGGAGACAATGAGCAGTTCTTC.

The J gene is TRBJ1-1, the V gene TRBV28; D is uncertain. The CDR3 runs 15 residues. Germline V gene lookup returns CDR1 MDHEN and CDR2 SYDVKM. Trimming cost V 6 bases and J 6 bases, with 20 bases left between them. In nucleotides, the CDR3 is TGTGCCAGCAGGCCTGGCTCAGGCCCTGTGGCTGAAGCTTTCTTT. The encoded protein is CASRPGSGPVAEAFF.

V usage is TRBV7-2 and J usage is TRBJ2-5; 9 bases fit TRBD2. Germline loops: CDR1 SGHTA, CDR2 FQGNSA. The CDR3 has 16 amino acids. J lost 5 bases, V lost 5 bases, and 12 bases had no gene match. CDR3: CASSRWTSVDSETQYF. CDR3 bases: TGTGCCAGCAGCCGGTGGACTAGCGTGGATAGTGAGACCCAGTACTTC.

V usage is TRBV5-5 and J usage is TRBJ1-2, with a tentative D call TRBD1 (6 bases). Deletions cut 3 bases from V and 8 bases from J, with 17 bases between. Germline V gene data show CDR1 as SGHKS and CDR2 as YYEKEE (reference sequence). The CDR3 runs 14 residues. The CDR3 is CASSSNGGLIGYTF. The CDR3 coding sequence is TGTGCCAGCAGCTCAAACGGGGGGCTGATCGGCTACACCTTC.

Ten or more counts support this clonotype. The J gene is TRBJ2-7, the V gene TRBV7-2; 11 nucleotides agree with TRBD2. V dropped 4 bases and J dropped 7; count of bases not matched to a gene: 12. In germline, CDR1 is SGHTA, CDR2 FQGNSA. This CDR3 has 16 amino acids. The CDR3 coding sequence is TGTGCCAGCAGCTCCCGAAGGGGTAGCGGGAGGGGTGAGCAGTACTTC. Amino acid sequence: CASSSRRGSGRGEQYF.

This clonotype was seen only a few times. This rearrangement joins TRBV15 to TRBJ2-3; D may be TRBD2 (5 bases). Germline assignment: CDR1 LNHNV and CDR2 YYDKDF (reference sequence). This CDR3 is 16 amino acids long. V was pared by 0 bases and J by 6 bases, with 16 bases between. The CDR3 coding sequence is TGTGCCACCAGCAGAGATCCGGGGAATTCGGTTGATACGCAGTATTTT. Its translation is CATSRDPGNSVDTQYF.